This T cell receptor beta chain was recorded in a study of molecular identifiers for immune sequencing clone quantification. Study conclusions and caveats: A single cell's spiked Jurkat TCR RNA was reportedly detectable among 900,000 to 1,000,000 naive cells. Identical TCR molecules sharing a barcode could underestimate highly expanded clone sizes.

Sorting captured naive CD8 T cells as CD8+CD4-CCR7+CD45RA+. Via MiXCR, TCRdb re-called the PCR reads, giving one row per CDR3 protein. The sample shows tens of thousands of distinct CDR3 sequences, approximately 17% of them seen only once. This clonotype was recorded many times. Its antigen is unknown. Sequencing used naive CD8+ T cells from blood, with Jurkat cell RNA spiked in. Noted subset: FACS-sorted CD8+CD4-CCR7+CD45RA+ naive T cells. This TCR came from a human donor in good health. Some libraries in this study had Jurkat cell RNA spiked in.

CDR3 protein: CASSYLAGDTGELFF. The CDR3 coding sequence is TGTGCCAGCAGCTACCTAGCGGGAGACACCGGGGAGCTGTTTTTT. This chain uses TRBV11-1 with TRBJ2-2; 10 bases match TRBD2. Trimming at V came to 4 bases and at J to 3 bases, leaving 2 bases not matched to a gene. The CDR3 contains 15 residues. The germline CDR1 and CDR2 sequences are SGHAT and FQDESV (reference sequence).